The 13 T cell receptor beta chains below come from one sample, sequenced in a study of OX40 agonist ivuxolimab in advanced cancers. The library was made by the immunoSEQ multiplex PCR assay. As stored in TCRdb, this immuneACCESS dataset retains in-frame rearrangements with V and J assigned. A fraction of the clones does not appear; measured against another copy, unresolved V genes explain less than half of the discrepancy, and the remainder lacks a known reason. This sample holds about 48,000 clones; 83% were observed only once. The ten largest clones represent about 1% of the sample. The source material was CD4+ or CD8+ T cells sorted from blood, sampled in a trial of the OX40 agonist ivuxolimab. These receptors originate from an adult with an advanced solid tumor such as melanoma, head and neck, liver or kidney cancer.

The chain is built from TRBV19 and TRBJ1-5, with D maybe TRBD1 (6 bases). With 3 bases removed from V and 11 bases from J, the gap between germline ends came to 17 bases. The CDR3 contains 14 residues. Germline V gene sequence: CDR1 LNHDA, CDR2 SQIVND (reference sequence). CDR3 sequence (DNA): TGTGCCAGTAGTATGGGGGGCGGTCTCCGGGCCCAGCATTTT. It encodes CASSMGGGLRAQHF.

This clone came up a few times. The chain employs TRBV15 and TRBJ2-3, with no clear D. V was trimmed by 0 bases and J by 4 bases, leaving 8 bases between them. The CDR3 runs to 14 residues. Germline lookup yields CDR1 LNHNV and CDR2 YYDKDF (reference sequence). This chain's CDR3 is CATSRELFADTQYF. The CDR3 DNA is TGTGCCACCAGCAGAGAATTGTTCGCAGATACGCAGTATTTT. Supplemented by reference TRBV15 and TRBJ2-3, the full variable domain reads DAMVIQNPRYQVTQFGKPVTLSCSQTLNHNVMYWYQQKSSQAPKLLFHYYDKDFNNEADTPDNFQSRRPNTSFCFLDIRSPGLGDTAMYLCATSRELFADTQYFGPGTRLTVL.

The CDR3 DNA reads as TGCAGCGCGGACAGTCGGGGATCGGGCAATGAGCAGTTCTTC. Amino acid sequence: CSADSRGSGNEQFF. The chain carries TRBV29-1 and TRBJ2-1; TRBD1 might be the D (6 bases). The CDR3 totals 14 residues. Germline V gene lookup returns CDR1 SQVTM and CDR2 ANQGSEA. Trimming removed 7 bases from V and 6 bases from J, with 19 bases in between.

This chain connects TRBV5-1 to TRBJ1-6; a possible D gene is TRBD1 (5 bases). V was cut by 4 bases and J by 8 bases, with 19 bases left in between. The CDR3 has 16 amino acids. Germline V gene lookup returns CDR1 SGHRS and CDR2 YFSETQ. The CDR3 here is CASSNAGSRKDSPLHF. CDR3 in DNA: TGCGCCAGCAGCAATGCAGGGAGTCGAAAGGATTCACCCCTCCACTTT. The variable domain in full, with the rest retrieved from reference TRBV5-1 and TRBJ1-6, is KAGVTQTPRYLIKTRGQQVTLSCSPISGHRSVSWYQQTPGQGLQFLFEYFSETQRNKGNFPGRFSGRQFSNSRSEMNVSTLELGDSALYLCASSNAGSRKDSPLHFGNGTRLTVT.

This chain connects TRBV19 to TRBJ2-5; TRBD2 matches at 11 bases. Germline CDR1 LNHDA, CDR2 SQIVND (reference sequence). The junction had 7 bases not matched to a gene; V was cut back by 4 bases and J by 0 bases. The CDR3 is 17 residues long. DNA of the CDR3: TGTGCCAGTAGTACCCGAAGACTAGCGGGGTACCAAGAGACCCAGTACTTC. This sequence encodes CASSTRRLAGYQETQYF.

The chain links TRBV5-4 to TRBJ1-2; the D gene is possibly TRBD1 (6 bases). The CDR3 consists of 16 residues. Trimming shortened V by 6 bases and J by 0 bases, and 18 bases separated the two germline ends. Germline values: CDR1 SGHNT, CDR2 YYREEE (reference sequence). The CDR3 coding sequence is TGTGCCAGCACCATCGGTCGGGGGCTAACTAACTATGGCTACACCTTC. Protein: CASTIGRGLTNYGYTF.

This clone was detected only a few times. This sequence joins TRBV11-3 and TRBJ1-1; 11 nucleotides match TRBD1. The CDR3 totals 13 residues. V gave up 4 bases and J gave up 11 bases; unmatched junction bases: 6. Germline V CDR1 and CDR2: SGHNT, YENEEA. The CDR3 sequence: CASSSGQGARAFF. CDR3 DNA: TGTGCCAGCAGCTCCGGACAGGGGGCCCGGGCTTTCTTT.

J is TRBJ2-3 and V is TRBV9; 8 nucleotides agree with TRBD2. The CDR3 loop spans 20 amino acids. Germline lookup yields CDR1 SGDLS and CDR2 YYNGEE. The V segment lost 0 bases and the J segment 0 bases; nucleotides outside the gene matches: 15. The CDR3 nucleotides are TGTGCCAGCAGCGTAGGGGGGTTAGCGGGGACTTCTATTAGCACAGATACGCAGTATTTT. It translates to CASSVGGLAGTSISTDTQYF.

The rearrangement links TRBV10-2 to TRBJ1-6; 7 bases match TRBD1. V lost 0 bases and J lost 3; bases outside the gene matches: 5. Per the germline V gene, CDR1 is WSHSY and CDR2 is SAAADI. The CDR3 has 17 amino acids. The CDR3 loop reads CASSESQGDFYNSPLHF. The CDR3, as DNA: TGCGCCAGCAGTGAGTCGCAGGGGGACTTCTATAATTCACCCCTCCACTTT.

This rearrangement joins TRBV7-2 to TRBJ2-7; 9 bases are a match to TRBD1. Germline V gene sequence: CDR1 SGHTA, CDR2 FQGNSA. The CDR3 length is 14 residues. The V gene end was trimmed by 3 bases and the J gene end by 3 bases; junction bases not matched to a gene: 3. CDR3 sequence reads: CASSLGTGRYEQYF. CDR3 bases: TGTGCCAGCAGCTTGGGGACAGGGCGCTACGAGCAGTACTTC.

J is TRBJ1-5 and V is TRBV28; no firm D call. CDR1 is MDHEN, CDR2 SYDVKM, per germline. V gave up 6 bases and J gave up 1 base, with 10 bases separating them. The CDR3 is 14 residues long. As DNA, the CDR3 is TGTGCCAGCAGACGATTCGACAGCAATCAGCCCCAGCATTTT. Amino acids: CASRRFDSNQPQHF.

In its sample, this clone was seen a few times. The rearrangement uses TRBV6-5 and TRBJ1-1; D not resolved. Trimming shortened V by 0 bases and J by 0 bases, and 8 bases separated the two germline ends. CDR3 size: 15 residues. Germline V gene lookup returns CDR1 MNHEY and CDR2 SVGAGI. The CDR3 here is CASSYSLAVNTEAFF. DNA of the CDR3: TGTGCCAGCAGTTACTCTCTGGCCGTGAACACTGAAGCTTTCTTT.

This chain uses TRBV27 with TRBJ2-5; TRBD1 aligns across 7 bases. This CDR3 is 15 amino acids long. V was pared by 6 bases and J by 7 bases, with 14 bases of the junction left unmatched. Germline CDR1 MNHEY, CDR2 SMNVEV (reference sequence). Written as DNA, the CDR3 is TGTGCCAGCAGACAGTCGGGACAGATAAGGGGGACCCAGTACTTC. Translation: CASRQSGQIRGTQYF.